The 24 T cell receptor beta chains below come from one sample, sequenced in a study of blood T cell repertoires in COVID-19. Method: immunoSEQ multiplex PCR; TCRdb's copy keeps in-frame clones and lacks some. The data show about 55,000 clones, roughly 90% seen once. Source material: peripheral blood. Source of these receptors: an elderly man with acute or convalescent COVID-19.

The chain has TRBV30 and TRBJ2-3, with D unresolved. The length of the CDR3 is 15 residues. Per germline, CDR1 GTSNPN and CDR2 SVGIG (reference sequence). Trimming removed 0 bases from V and 5 bases from J, with 15 bases in between. The CDR3 region has the DNA TGTGCCTGGAGTGTACGCGCTTTTGTCCTAGATACGCAGTATTTT. Translating gives CAWSVRAFVLDTQYF.

This clone showed up just a few times. J is TRBJ2-6 and V is TRBV3-1 (or the pseudogene TRBV3-2), with TRBD1 matching over 11 bases. The CDR3 totals 20 residues. The V segment lost 0 bases and the J segment 3 bases; nucleotides outside the gene matches: 10. Germline CDR1 is LGHDT and CDR2 is YNNKEL (reference sequence). CDR3 sequence reads: CASSQDLGQGAGGGANVLTF. CDR3 in DNA: TGTGCCAGCAGCCAAGATCTAGGACAGGGGGCCGGTGGTGGGGCCAACGTCCTGACTTTC.

The chain links TRBV19 to TRBJ2-2; no reliable D call. Germline V gene data show CDR1 as LNHDA and CDR2 as SQIVND (reference sequence). The V gene lost 1 base and the J gene lost 4 bases, with 7 bases spanning the gap. The CDR3 runs to 14 residues. CDR3 DNA sequence: TGTGCCAGTAGTATAGGTCAGTCCACCGGGGAGCTGTTTTTT. This gives the protein CASSIGQSTGELFF.

CDR3 residues: CASSHGQGGTQYF. The CDR3 DNA reads as TGTGCCAGCAGCCACGGCCAGGGGGGGACCCAGTACTTC. This chain uses TRBV3-1 (or the pseudogene TRBV3-2) with TRBJ2-5; TRBD1 might be the D (7 bases). The V end lost 3 bases, the J end lost 7 bases, and 12 bases lay between the germline ends. Germline V gene lookup returns CDR1 LGHDT and CDR2 YNNKEL (reference sequence). CDR3 length equals 13 residues.

The chain carries TRBV5-1 and TRBJ1-6; D gene unclear. V lost 0 bases and J 14 bases, leaving 18 bases between the germline ends. Germline V gene sequence: CDR1 SGHRS, CDR2 YFSETQ. The CDR3 has 15 amino acids. CDR3 region: CASSLEFIPENSLHF. CDR3 sequence (DNA): TGCGCCAGCAGCTTGGAGTTTATACCAGAAAATTCCCTCCACTTT.

This clone showed up just a few times. The V call is TRBV19, the J call TRBJ2-4; tentative D call: TRBD2 (6 bases). This CDR3 has 13 amino acids. Trimming cost V 7 bases and J 6 bases, with 13 bases left between them. Germline V gene data show CDR1 as LNHDA and CDR2 as SQIVND (reference sequence). Here the CDR3 reads CASNNDGGNIQYF. DNA for the CDR3: TGTGCCAGTAATAACGACGGGGGAAACATTCAGTACTTC.

The chain uses TRBV20-1 and TRBJ1-2, with 9 bases fitting TRBD1. Germline V CDR1 and CDR2: DFQATT, SNEGSKA (reference sequence). There are 11 residues in the CDR3. Here the CDR3 reads CSHRGRAGYTF. The CDR3 DNA sequence: TGCAGCCACAGGGGGCGAGCGGGCTACACCTTC.

The chain is built from TRBV3-1 (or the pseudogene TRBV3-2) and TRBJ1-2; TRBD1 is a possible D gene (6 bases). CDR1 is LGHDT and CDR2 is YNNKEL in the germline V gene (reference sequence). This CDR3 is built from 14 residues. Trimming took off 2 bases at V and 8 bases at J, with 15 bases between the two ends. CDR3 bases: TGTGCCAGCAGCCAACCAACAGGGCGCGGGGGCTACACCTTC. This sequence encodes CASSQPTGRGGYTF.

The chain joins TRBV28 to TRBJ1-6; 7 bases are shared with TRBD1. V lost 6 bases and J lost 3; bases outside the gene matches: 11. The CDR3 has 17 amino acids. From germline, CDR1 is MDHEN and CDR2 SYDVKM. CDR3 sequence reads: CASSRYGDSLYNSPLHF. DNA for the CDR3: TGTGCCAGCAGCCGATATGGGGACAGTCTCTATAATTCACCCCTCCACTTT.

A single count supports this clone. CDR3 nucleotides: TGTGCCAGCAGTTTAACAGGGGGCGGCGGCTACACCTTC. Its translation is CASSLTGGGGYTF. The chain has TRBV12-3 or TRBV12-4 and TRBJ1-2, with TRBD1 identical over 9 bases. The CDR3 contains 13 residues. Trimming at V came to 2 bases and at J to 8 bases, leaving 3 bases not matched to a gene.

This chain connects TRBV2 to TRBJ2-2; D not resolved. The CDR3 is 13 residues long. The V and J ends lost 5 bases and 5 bases respectively, with 9 bases between them. The germline CDR1 and CDR2 sequences are SNHLY and FYNNEI. In nucleotides, the CDR3 is TGTGCCAGCAGTCGATCTATGACCGGGGAGCTGTTTTTT. Translated, it gives CASSRSMTGELFF. The whole variable domain, filled in from reference TRBV2 and TRBJ2-2, reads EPEVTQTPSHQVTQMGQEVILRCVPISNHLYFYWYRQILGQKVEFLVSFYNNEISEKSEIFDDQFSVERPDGSNFTLKIRSTKLEDSAMYFCASSRSMTGELFFGEGSRLTVL.

The chain uses TRBV4-2 and TRBJ1-2; D unresolved. The CDR3 contains 12 residues. Trimming removed 0 bases at V and 4 bases at J, with 3 bases between. In germline, CDR1 is LGHNA, CDR2 YNFKEQ. The CDR3 sequence: CASSQDSYGYTF. CDR3 nucleotide sequence: TGTGCCAGCAGCCAAGACAGCTATGGCTACACCTTC.

The V gene is TRBV19, the J gene TRBJ1-5, with 7 bases identical to TRBD1. Trimming removed 4 bases from V and 3 bases from J; junction bases left unmatched: 9. CDR3 length: 16 amino acids. Germline V gene sequence: CDR1 LNHDA, CDR2 SQIVND (reference sequence). The DNA of the CDR3 is TGTGCCAGTAGTACGAAGACAGGGATGGTCAATCAGCCCCAGCATTTT. Encoded protein: CASSTKTGMVNQPQHF. The whole variable domain, remainder taken from reference TRBV19 and TRBJ1-5, is DGGITQSPKYLFRKEGQNVTLSCEQNLNHDAMYWYRQDPGQGLRLIYYSQIVNDFQKGDIAEGYSVSREKKESFPLTVTSAQKNPTAFYLCASSTKTGMVNQPQHFGDGTRLSIL.

The chain joins TRBV19 to TRBJ2-3; no firm D call. V was pared by 6 bases and J by 4 bases, with 5 bases between. The CDR3 runs 11 residues. Germline V gives CDR1 LNHDA, CDR2 SQIVND (reference sequence). The DNA of the CDR3 is TGTGCCAGTAGCCGGGCAGATACGCAGTATTTT. This sequence encodes CASSRADTQYF.

The chain carries TRBV19 and TRBJ2-3; 7 bases match TRBD1. Germline V gene data show CDR1 as LNHDA and CDR2 as SQIVND (reference sequence). The CDR3 has 16 amino acids. With V trimmed by 6 bases and J by 2 bases, 11 bases remained unmatched. The CDR3 sequence is CASSRTGNPPTDTQYF. In nucleotides, the CDR3 is TGTGCCAGTAGCCGGACAGGTAATCCCCCCACAGATACGCAGTATTTT.

CDR3 region: CASGREYGYTF. Written as DNA, the CDR3 is TGTGCCAGCGGCCGGGAATATGGCTACACCTTC. The V call is TRBV2, the J call TRBJ1-2; D gene unclear. V was cut by 8 bases and J by 5 bases, with 9 bases left in between. There are 11 residues in the CDR3. Germline-derived CDR1 and CDR2 are SNHLY and FYNNEI.

This chain links TRBV3-1 (or the pseudogene TRBV3-2) with TRBJ1-2, with D possibly matching TRBD1 (5 bases). Trimming shortened V by 5 bases and J by 4 bases, and 11 bases separated the two germline ends. Germline-derived CDR1 and CDR2 are LGHDT and YNNKEL (reference sequence). The CDR3 extends over 13 amino acids. This CDR3 is CASSTGHVYGYTF. The CDR3 nucleotides are TGTGCCAGCAGCACAGGACACGTCTATGGCTACACCTTC.

The chain is built from TRBV5-1 and TRBJ2-1; 10 bases are shared with TRBD2. This CDR3 is 15 amino acids long. V was pared by 4 bases and J by 8 bases, with 9 bases of the junction left unmatched. Germline CDR1 SGHRS, CDR2 YFSETQ. The CDR3 reads CASSNLAGAGDEQFF. CDR3 nucleotide sequence: TGCGCCAGCAGCAATCTAGCGGGGGCTGGGGATGAGCAGTTCTTC.

The V and J genes are TRBV20-1 and TRBJ2-7, with no clear D. V was shortened by 3 bases and J by 4 bases, with 7 bases between the two germline ends. Germline CDR1 is DFQATT and CDR2 is SNEGSKA (reference sequence). This CDR3 is 11 amino acids long. The CDR3 protein is CSARGLYEQYF. DNA of the CDR3: TGCAGTGCTAGGGGCCTTTACGAGCAGTACTTC.

This clone occurred a few times. This chain joins TRBV2 and TRBJ1-1; a weak D match, TRBD1 (5 bases). The CDR3 sequence is 13 residues long. CDR1 and CDR2 from the germline V gene are SNHLY and FYNNEI. Trimming cost V 6 bases and J 5 bases, with 13 bases left between them. CDR3: CASRDKVGTEAFF. As DNA, the CDR3 is TGTGCCAGCAGGGACAAGGTGGGGACTGAAGCTTTCTTT. Using reference TRBV2 and TRBJ1-1 for the parts outside the CDR3, the full variable domain is EPEVTQTPSHQVTQMGQEVILRCVPISNHLYFYWYRQILGQKVEFLVSFYNNEISEKSEIFDDQFSVERPDGSNFTLKIRSTKLEDSAMYFCASRDKVGTEAFFGQGTRLTVV.

The chain couples TRBV27 to TRBJ1-1, with TRBD1 as a possible D gene (5 bases). The V end was cut by 3 bases, the J end by 4 bases, with 15 bases between. CDR1 MNHEY and CDR2 SMNVEV come from the germline V gene (reference sequence). This CDR3 has 15 residues. CDR3 residues: CASSLRGEGRTEAFF. CDR3 sequence (DNA): TGTGCCAGCAGTTTGCGCGGGGAGGGGCGCACTGAAGCTTTCTTT.

The chain is built from TRBV7-3 and TRBJ2-1, with 9 nucleotides matching TRBD1. Trimming removed 4 bases from V and 0 bases from J; junction bases left unmatched: 1. There are 15 residues in the CDR3. The V gene's germline CDR1 is SGHTA and CDR2 FQGTGA. This CDR3 is CASSSDRGSYNEQFF. In nucleotides, the CDR3 is TGTGCCAGCAGCTCGGACAGGGGCTCCTACAATGAGCAGTTCTTC.

The genes are TRBV6-5 and TRBJ2-2; D possibly corresponds to TRBD2 (5 bases). V was shortened by 11 bases and J by 8 bases, with 24 bases between the two germline ends. This CDR3 is built from 15 residues. CDR1 and CDR2 from the germline V gene are MNHEY and SVGAGI. The CDR3 sequence: CASCLARSSMGELFF. CDR3 DNA: TGTGCCTCCTGTCTAGCACGTTCAAGCATGGGGGAGCTGTTTTTT.

This rearrangement joins TRBV5-1 to TRBJ2-7, with 11 bases fitting TRBD1. CDR3 length: 15 residues. With V trimmed by 4 bases and J by 6 bases, 9 bases remained unmatched. Looked up from germline, CDR1 is SGHRS and CDR2 is YFSETQ. CDR3 loop: CASSNFGTGGSEQYF. The CDR3 DNA follows: TGCGCCAGCAGCAACTTCGGGACAGGGGGAAGCGAGCAGTACTTC.